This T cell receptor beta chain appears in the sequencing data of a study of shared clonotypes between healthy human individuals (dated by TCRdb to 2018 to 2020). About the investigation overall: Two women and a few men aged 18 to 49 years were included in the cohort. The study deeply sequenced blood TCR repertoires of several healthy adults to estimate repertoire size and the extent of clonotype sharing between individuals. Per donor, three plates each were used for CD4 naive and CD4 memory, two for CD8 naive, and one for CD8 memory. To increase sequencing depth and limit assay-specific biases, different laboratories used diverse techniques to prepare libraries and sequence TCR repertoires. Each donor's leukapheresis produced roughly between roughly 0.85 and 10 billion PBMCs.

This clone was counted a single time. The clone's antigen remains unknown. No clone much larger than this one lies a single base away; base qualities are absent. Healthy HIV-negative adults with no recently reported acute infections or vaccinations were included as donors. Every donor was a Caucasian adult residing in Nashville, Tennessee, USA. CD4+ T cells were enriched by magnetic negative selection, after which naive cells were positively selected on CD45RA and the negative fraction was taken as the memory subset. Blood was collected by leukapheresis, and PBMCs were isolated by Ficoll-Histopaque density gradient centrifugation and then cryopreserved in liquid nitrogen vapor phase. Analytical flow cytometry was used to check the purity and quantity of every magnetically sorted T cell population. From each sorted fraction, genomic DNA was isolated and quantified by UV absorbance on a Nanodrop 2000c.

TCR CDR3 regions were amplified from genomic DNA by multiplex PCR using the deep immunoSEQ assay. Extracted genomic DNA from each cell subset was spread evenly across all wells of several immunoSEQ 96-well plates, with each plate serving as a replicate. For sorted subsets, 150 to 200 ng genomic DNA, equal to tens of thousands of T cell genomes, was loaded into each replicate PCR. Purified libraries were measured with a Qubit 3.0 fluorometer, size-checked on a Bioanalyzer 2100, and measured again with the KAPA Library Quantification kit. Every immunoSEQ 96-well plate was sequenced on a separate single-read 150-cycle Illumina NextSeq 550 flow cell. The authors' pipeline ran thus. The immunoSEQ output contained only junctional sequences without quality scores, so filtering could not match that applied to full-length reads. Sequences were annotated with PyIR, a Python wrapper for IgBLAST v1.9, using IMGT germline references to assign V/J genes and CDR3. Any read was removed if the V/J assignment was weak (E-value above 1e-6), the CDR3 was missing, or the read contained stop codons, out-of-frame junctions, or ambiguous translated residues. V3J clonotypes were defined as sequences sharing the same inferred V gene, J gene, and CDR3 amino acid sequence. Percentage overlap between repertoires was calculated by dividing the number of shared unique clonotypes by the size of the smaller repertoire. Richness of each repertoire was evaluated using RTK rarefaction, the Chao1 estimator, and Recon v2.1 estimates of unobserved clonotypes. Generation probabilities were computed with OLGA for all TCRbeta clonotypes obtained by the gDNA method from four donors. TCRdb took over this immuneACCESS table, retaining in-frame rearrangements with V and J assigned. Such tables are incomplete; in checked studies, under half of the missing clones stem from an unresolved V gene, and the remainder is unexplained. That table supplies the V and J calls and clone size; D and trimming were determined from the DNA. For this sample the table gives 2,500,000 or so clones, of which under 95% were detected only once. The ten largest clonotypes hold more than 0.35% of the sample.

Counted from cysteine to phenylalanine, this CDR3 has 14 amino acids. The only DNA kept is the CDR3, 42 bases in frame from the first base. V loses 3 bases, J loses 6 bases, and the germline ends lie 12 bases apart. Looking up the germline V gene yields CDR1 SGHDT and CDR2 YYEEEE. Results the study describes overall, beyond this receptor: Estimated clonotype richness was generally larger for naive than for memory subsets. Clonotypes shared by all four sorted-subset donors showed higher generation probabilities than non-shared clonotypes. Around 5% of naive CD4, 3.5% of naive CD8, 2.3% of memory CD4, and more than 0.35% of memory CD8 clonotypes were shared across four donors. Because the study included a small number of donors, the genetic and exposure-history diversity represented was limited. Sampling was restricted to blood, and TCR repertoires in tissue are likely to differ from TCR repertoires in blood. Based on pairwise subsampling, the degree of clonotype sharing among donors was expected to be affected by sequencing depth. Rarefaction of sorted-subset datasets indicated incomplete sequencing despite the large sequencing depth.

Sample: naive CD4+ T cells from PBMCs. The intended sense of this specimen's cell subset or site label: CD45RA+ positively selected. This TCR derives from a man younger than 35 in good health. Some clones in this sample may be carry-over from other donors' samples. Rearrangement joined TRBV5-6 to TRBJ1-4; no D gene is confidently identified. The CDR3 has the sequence CASSYGRRDEKLFF. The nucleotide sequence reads TGTGCCAGCAGCTACGGGAGGCGGGATGAAAAACTGTTTTTT. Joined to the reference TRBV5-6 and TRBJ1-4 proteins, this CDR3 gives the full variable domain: DAGVTQSPTHLIKTRGQQVTLRCSPKSGHDTVSWYQQALGQGPQFIFQYYEEEERQRGNFPDRFSGHQFPNYSSELNVNALLLGDSALYLCASSYGRRDEKLFFGSGTQLSVL.